These 19 T cell receptor beta chains originate from one sample sequenced in a study of cytomegalovirus exposure and HLA in healthy donors (dated by TCRdb to 2016 to 2017). The library was generated by the immunoSEQ multiplex PCR assay. Drawn from immuneACCESS, this table holds only the in-frame rearrangements with V and J called that TCRdb kept. Clones are partly lost; checked studies trace under half to an unresolved V gene and leave the rest unexplained. The sample yields 130,000 to 150,000 clones; approximately 93% were counted once. The ten largest clonotypes hold about 0.75% of the sample. Source material: PBMCs. These receptors originate from a man aged 18 to 30 in good health and CMV-seronegative.

The V and J genes are TRBV10-3 and TRBJ2-7, with 9 bases that match TRBD1. CDR1 and CDR2 (germline): ENHRY, SYGVKD. This CDR3 is built from 15 residues. V was clipped by 4 bases and J by 6 bases; unmatched bases: 10. The CDR3 DNA is TGTGCCATCAGTGCCGCCGGGACAGGGAGTCCCGAGCAGTACGTC. It encodes CAISAAGTGSPEQYV.

The chain uses TRBV7-7 and TRBJ2-1; 7 nucleotides match TRBD2. Unmatched junction bases numbered 6, after V lost 0 bases and J lost 7 bases. CDR3 length: 15 amino acids. Per the germline V gene, CDR1 is SSHAT and CDR2 is FNYEAQ (reference sequence). As DNA, the CDR3 is TGTGCCAGCAGCTTAGCGGGAGGGCCTCTGAATGAGCAGTTCTTC. Translated: CASSLAGGPLNEQFF.

The chain recombines TRBV6-5 with TRBJ1-1, with unresolved D. Germline CDR1 reads MNHEY; CDR2 reads SVGAGI. This CDR3 comprises 11 residues. Trimming stripped 7 bases from V and 2 bases from J, with 5 bases between. The CDR3 DNA reads TGTGCCAGCAAAATAAACACTGAAGCTTTCTTT. Translating it yields CASKINTEAFF.

Only one count was recorded for this clone. The V and J genes are TRBV5-6 and TRBJ2-5; 11 nucleotides match TRBD2. In germline, CDR1 is SGHDT, CDR2 YYEEEE. There are 16 residues in the CDR3. With 4 bases clipped from V and 4 bases from J, the junction kept 9 bases outside the gene matches. The CDR3 bases are TGTGCCAGCAGCGTGAAACTAGCGGGGGCCTTAGAGACCCAGTACTTC. This gives the protein CASSVKLAGALETQYF.

Note on this clone: The sample has other DNA sequences that encode this CDR3 too. V and J are TRBV18 and TRBJ2-5; a weak D match, TRBD1 (6 bases). V was shortened by 0 bases and J by 4 bases, with 6 bases between the two germline ends. Germline assignment: CDR1 KGHSH and CDR2 LQKENI. This CDR3 spans 13 amino acids. For the CDR3, the DNA is TGTGCCAGCTCACCACCCAGGGGAGAGACCCAGTACTTC. It is translated as CASSPPRGETQYF.

The CDR3 reads CASSAGQIYGYTF. DNA of the CDR3: TGTGCCAGCAGTGCCGGACAAATCTATGGCTACACCTTC. The genes are TRBV25-1 and TRBJ1-2, with D perhaps matching TRBD1 (5 bases). Trimming pared 4 bases from V and 4 bases from J, leaving 10 bases between. The germline CDR1 and CDR2 sequences are MGHDK and SYGVNS. CDR3 length: 13 amino acids.

As DNA, the CDR3 is TGTGCCAGCAGCACCCCTCGGGAAACGCGTCGGGGGGAGACCCAGTACTTC. Translating it yields CASSTPRETRRGETQYF. The V call is TRBV9, the J call TRBJ2-5; D is perhaps TRBD2 (6 bases). V lost 4 bases, J lost 5 bases, and 24 bases lay in between. Germline V gives CDR1 SGDLS, CDR2 YYNGEE. The CDR3 is made up of 17 amino acids.

The chain recombines TRBV7-7 with TRBJ2-7; TRBD1 matches 7 bases. This CDR3 comprises 14 residues. Trimming removed 5 bases from V and 0 bases from J; junction bases left unmatched: 4. The germline CDR1 and CDR2 sequences are SSHAT and FNYEAQ (reference sequence). Here the CDR3 reads CASSPRQGSYEQYF. The CDR3 region has the DNA TGTGCCAGCAGCCCCAGACAGGGCTCCTACGAGCAGTACTTC.

This chain joins TRBV27 and TRBJ2-5; 11 bases are shared with TRBD2. CDR1 is MNHEY, CDR2 SMNVEV, per germline (reference sequence). V dropped 3 bases and J dropped 0; count of bases not matched to a gene: 6. CDR3 length: 17 amino acids. The CDR3 loop reads CASSLSTGLADQETQYF. CDR3 nucleotides: TGTGCCAGCAGTTTGAGTACGGGACTAGCGGACCAAGAGACCCAGTACTTC.

This rearrangement joins TRBV27 to TRBJ2-1, with 12 bases identical to TRBD2. Looked up from germline, CDR1 is MNHEY and CDR2 is SMNVEV (reference sequence). V shed 8 bases, J shed 9 bases, and the junction held 11 bases outside the gene matches. The CDR3 length is 15 residues. Here the CDR3 reads CASLSPTSGRLEQFF. The CDR3 nucleotides read TGTGCCAGCTTGAGCCCGACTAGCGGGAGACTTGAGCAGTTCTTC.

The chain joins TRBV2 to TRBJ2-7; TRBD1 agrees at 7 bases. Germline-derived CDR1 and CDR2 are SNHLY and FYNNEI. Trimming removed 4 bases from V and 4 bases from J; junction bases left unmatched: 10. There are 15 residues in the CDR3. The CDR3 here is CASSGTGQQRYEQYF. DNA of the CDR3: TGTGCCAGCAGTGGGACGGGACAGCAGAGATACGAGCAGTACTTC.

The rearrangement links TRBV19 to TRBJ2-7, with D perhaps TRBD2 (6 bases). Germline V gene data show CDR1 as LNHDA and CDR2 as SQIVND (reference sequence). The CDR3 has 15 residues. Trimming stripped 4 bases from V and 4 bases from J, with 17 bases between. In nucleotides, the CDR3 is TGTGCCAGTAGTACCCCAGACCGGGAGAGATACGAGCAGTACGTC. This encodes CASSTPDRERYEQYV.

Only one count was recorded for this clone. The rearrangement joins TRBV18 to TRBJ2-1; TRBD1 matches 9 bases. The V gene's germline CDR1 is KGHSH and CDR2 LQKENI. The CDR3 is made up of 14 amino acids. V gave up 5 bases and J gave up 6 bases; unmatched junction bases: 5. CDR3: CASSTPTGGNEQFF. CDR3 sequence (DNA): TGTGCCAGCTCAACCCCGACAGGGGGCAATGAGCAGTTCTTC.

The V call is TRBV6-1, the J call TRBJ2-7; 7 nucleotides agree with TRBD1. V lost 3 bases and J lost 6; bases outside the gene matches: 5. The CDR3 spans 13 residues. CDR1 and CDR2 from the germline V gene are MNHNS and SASEGT. CDR3 in DNA: TGTGCCAGCAGTGATGGATACAGGGGCGAGCAGTACGTC. It yields the protein CASSDGYRGEQYV.

The chain combines TRBV27 with TRBJ2-1, with TRBD2 identical over 16 bases. The CDR3 has 16 residues. The germline gives CDR1 MNHEY, CDR2 SMNVEV (reference sequence). The junction had 6 bases not matched to a gene; V was cut back by 6 bases and J by 7 bases. CDR3 in DNA: TGTGCCAGCAGGGGGACTAGCGGGAGGGCCTGGAATGAGCAGTTCTTC. Its translation is CASRGTSGRAWNEQFF.

This clone was counted once. The V gene is TRBV4-2, the J gene TRBJ1-5; D possibly corresponds to TRBD1 (5 bases). Germline CDR1 reads LGHNA; CDR2 reads YNFKEQ. Trimming cost V 0 bases and J 2 bases, with 11 bases left between them. The CDR3 totals 16 residues. In DNA form, the CDR3 reads TGTGCCAGCAGCCAAGATATTGGGGCGGGCAATCAGCCCCAGCATTTT. It codes for CASSQDIGAGNQPQHF.

This clone was detected once. The chain uses TRBV9 and TRBJ2-3; a weak D match, TRBD2 (5 bases). The CDR3 is made up of 16 amino acids. Germline values: CDR1 SGDLS, CDR2 YYNGEE. V was shortened by 2 bases and J by 2 bases, with 15 bases between the two germline ends. The CDR3 sequence: CASSVTSTTLTDTQYF. Written as DNA, the CDR3 is TGTGCCAGCAGCGTTACGTCGACTACCCTCACAGATACGCAGTATTTT.

This sequence joins TRBV30 and TRBJ1-2; D not resolved. Trimming took 4 bases from V and 2 from J, leaving 8 bases between them. The CDR3 runs 12 residues. The germline gives CDR1 GTSNPN, CDR2 SVGIG (reference sequence). CDR3 residues: CAWNEGNYGYTF. Here the CDR3 DNA reads TGTGCCTGGAATGAGGGAAACTATGGCTACACCTTC.

The chain's CDR3 is CSVGDRAKYEQYF. The CDR3 nucleotides are TGCAGCGTTGGTGACAGGGCGAAGTACGAGCAGTACTTC. The chain has TRBV29-1 and TRBJ2-7, with 7 bases matching TRBD1. Germline V gene data show CDR1 as SQVTM and CDR2 as ANQGSEA. The length of the CDR3 is 13 residues. After removal of 4 bases from V and 4 bases from J, the junction contained 7 bases not matched to a gene.